A selection of T cell receptor beta chains follows, all from one sample in a study of blood T cell repertoires in COVID-19. The method was immunoSEQ multiplex PCR; TCRdb's version includes in-frame clones alone and lacks a portion of them. The sample has tens of thousands of clones; about 85% are singletons. Sequenced: peripheral blood. These receptor sequences come from a woman in her 70s with active COVID-19. Both conserved end residues are part of each CDR3. The D gene is left open where the match is weak. A row's size may be missing; if present it is once, few, many or a size class.

v_call	d_call	clone_size	j_call	cdr3_aa	cdr3_nt
TRBV15	.	once	TRBJ2-5	CATSRGRQETQYF	TGTGCCACCAGCAGGGGGCGGCAAGAGACCCAGTACTTC
TRBV9	.	.	TRBJ2-7	CASSVGGVGEQYF	TGTGCCAGCAGCGTAGGGGGGGTAGGCGAGCAGTACTTC
TRBV5-1	.	once	TRBJ1-5	CASSLAGGGNQPQHF	TGCGCCAGCAGCTTGGCGGGGGGGGGCAATCAGCCCCAGCATTTT
TRBV29-1	TRBD1	.	TRBJ1-5	CSVAETGGTQPQHF	TGCAGCGTTGCGGAGACAGGGGGCACCCAGCCCCAGCATTTT
TRBV29-1	.	.	TRBJ2-5	CSYSEGVTLQETQYF	TGCAGCTATTCTGAGGGAGTGACTCTCCAAGAGACCCAGTACTTC
TRBV5-1	TRBD1	.	TRBJ2-7	CASSSPGQETYEQYF	TGCGCCAGCAGCTCGCCGGGACAGGAGACCTACGAGCAGTACTTC
TRBV5-6	.	.	TRBJ1-1	CASSFPTDMNTEAFF	TGTGCCAGCAGCTTCCCGACAGATATGAACACTGAAGCTTTCTTT
TRBV5-1	.	.	TRBJ1-1	CASRAIGGLNTEAFF	TGCGCCAGCAGAGCTATTGGAGGGTTGAACACTGAAGCTTTCTTT
TRBV28	.	.	TRBJ2-7	CASSSGYEQYF	TGTGCCAGCAGTTCGGGGTACGAGCAGTACTTC
TRBV7-7	.	.	TRBJ1-3	CASSSSGVGESSGNTIYF	TGTGCCAGCAGCTCATCCGGAGTAGGCGAGAGCTCTGGAAACACCATATATTTT
TRBV27	TRBD1	.	TRBJ2-3	CASSLWGQGTDTQYF	TGTGCCAGCAGTTTATGGGGACAGGGCACAGATACGCAGTATTTT
TRBV5-5	TRBD2	.	TRBJ2-1	CASSLVAGRASNEQFF	TGTGCCAGCAGCTTGGTTGCCGGGAGGGCCAGCAATGAGCAGTTCTTC
TRBV27	TRBD2	.	TRBJ2-1	CASSLVESHCGGGRANEQFF	TGTGCCAGCAGTTTAGTGGAATCTCACTGCGGGGGGGGTAGGGCCAATGAGCAGTTCTTC
TRBV30	TRBD1	.	TRBJ2-7	CAYTRGQGVYEQYF	TGTGCCTATACGAGAGGACAGGGGGTCTACGAGCAGTACTTC
TRBV13	TRBD2	.	TRBJ2-7	CASSPLAGAREQYF	TGTGCCAGCAGCCCGCTAGCGGGAGCACGCGAGCAGTACTTC
TRBV11-2	.	once	TRBJ1-2	CASSFGTLYGYTF	TGTGCCAGCAGCTTCGGGACACTGTATGGCTACACCTTC
TRBV28	.	once	TRBJ2-7	CASSPWGGRTYEQYF	TGTGCCAGCAGTCCTTGGGGGGGGCGAACCTACGAGCAGTACTTC
TRBV9	TRBD2	.	TRBJ2-3	CASSAAGLASSWGTDTQYF	TGTGCCAGCAGCGCAGCGGGACTAGCGTCTTCATGGGGCACAGATACGCAGTATTTT
TRBV3-1/TRBV3-2	TRBD1	.	TRBJ1-2	CASSLNRGNYGYTF	TGTGCCAGCAGCCTCAACAGGGGAAACTATGGCTACACCTTC
TRBV5-1	TRBD1	.	TRBJ2-3	CASRQGAEGTDTQYF	TGCGCCAGCAGACAGGGGGCCGAGGGCACAGATACGCAGTATTTT
TRBV18	TRBD1	.	TRBJ1-4	CASSPDRGEEKLFF	TGTGCCAGCTCACCGGACAGGGGCGAGGAAAAACTGTTTTTT
TRBV7-3	.	once	TRBJ2-5	CARGTQGCSQETQYF	TGTGCCAGGGGTACACAGGGATGTTCCCAAGAGACCCAGTACTTC